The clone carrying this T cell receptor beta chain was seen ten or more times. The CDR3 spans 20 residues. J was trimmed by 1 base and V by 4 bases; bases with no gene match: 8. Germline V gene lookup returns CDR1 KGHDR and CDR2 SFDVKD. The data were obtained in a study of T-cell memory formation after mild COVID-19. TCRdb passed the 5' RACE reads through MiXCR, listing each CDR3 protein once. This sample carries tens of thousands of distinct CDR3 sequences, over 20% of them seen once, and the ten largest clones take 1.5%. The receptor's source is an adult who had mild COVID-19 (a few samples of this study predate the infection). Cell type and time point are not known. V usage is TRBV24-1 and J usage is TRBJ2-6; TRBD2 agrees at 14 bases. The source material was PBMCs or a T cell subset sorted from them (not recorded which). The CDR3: CATSDRGTSGRRSGANVLTF. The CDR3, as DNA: TGTGCCACCAGTGACCGGGGGACTAGCGGGAGAAGGTCTGGGGCCAACGTCCTGACTTTC.